These T cell receptor beta chains were read from a single sample in a study of blood T cell repertoires in COVID-19. This table comes from immunoSEQ multiplex PCR, and its TCRdb copy is limited to in-frame clones, with some not included. The table lists roughly 120,000 clones, around 84% of them singletons. Sequencing was performed on peripheral blood. The receptors were sampled from a man aged 35 to 55 with acute or convalescent COVID-19. Each CDR3 is given with its conserved first and last residue. D genes are given only for firm matches. Clone sizes are given selectively: once, few, many, or a class where the clone is expanded.

>.|.|TRBJ1-3|TRBV12-2
TGTGCAAGTCGCTCATTAATAGACAGGGGAAACTCTGGAAACACCATATATTTT
CASRSLIDRGNSGNTIYF
>.|.|TRBJ2-3|TRBV9
TGTGCCAGCAACGGTATTGGCGGGGGCAGCACAGATACGCAGTATTTT
CASNGIGGGSTDTQYF
>.|.|TRBJ1-5|TRBV4-2
TGTGCCAGCAGCCAAGAGGGGGGTAACATGTTGGATCAGCCCCAGCATTTT
CASSQEGGNMLDQPQHF
>.|.|TRBJ2-5|TRBV4-1
TGCGCCAGCAGCCAAGATATCACAGGGAGTGAGACCCAGTACTTC
CASSQDITGSETQYF
>once|TRBD1|TRBJ1-5|TRBV27
TGTGCCAGCAGTTTATTTGGTGTTCGGGGAACAGGGGGCCGTCAGCCCCAGCATTTT
CASSLFGVRGTGGRQPQHF
>.|TRBD2|TRBJ2-6|TRBV11-2
TGTGCCAGCCGGGGACTAGCGGGGGACCACTCTGGGGCCAACGTCCTGACTTTC
CASRGLAGDHSGANVLTF
>.|TRBD1|TRBJ1-2|TRBV19
TGTGCCAGTAGGGGACAGGGGGGCTACACCTTC
CASRGQGGYTF
>.|.|TRBJ1-1|TRBV19
TGTGCCAGTAGTCGGTTCACAGGAACTGAAGCTTTCTTT
CASSRFTGTEAFF
>.|.|TRBJ2-7|TRBV27
TGTGCCAGCAGCATCAAAACTCCTAGCTACGAGCAGTACTTC
CASSIKTPSYEQYF
>.|.|TRBJ2-5|TRBV24-1
TGTGCCACCAGTGATTTGATGGGGAAGGGAGGACCGGAGACCCAGTACTTC
CATSDLMGKGGPETQYF
>.|.|TRBJ2-3|TRBV15
TGTGCCACCAGCAGAGGAGGGCTAGATGCGAGTACGCAGTATTTT
CATSRGGLDASTQYF
>few|.|TRBJ1-2|TRBV11-1
TGTGCCAGCGAGGGCGGACCGGATGGCTACACCTTC
CASEGGPDGYTF
>few|TRBD1|TRBJ1-2|TRBV30
TGTGCCTGGAGCTACGGGACAGCCTATGGCTACACCTTC
CAWSYGTAYGYTF
>.|.|TRBJ1-1|TRBV27
TGTGCCAGCAGTTTATCGATGGCGGCTGAAGCTTTCTTT
CASSLSMAAEAFF
>.|TRBD1|TRBJ2-7|TRBV19
TGTGCCAGTAGTCGGACAGGGGACATAACCTACGAGCAGTACTTC
CASSRTGDITYEQYF
>.|TRBD2|TRBJ2-3|TRBV7-2
TGTGCCAGCAGTACGGGGGGGACGCAGTATTTT
CASSTGGTQYF
>.|.|TRBJ1-1|TRBV29-1
TGCAGCGTTGATGAGGGAGACACTGAAGCTTTCTTT
CSVDEGDTEAFF
>.|.|TRBJ1-1|TRBV27
TGTGCCAGCAGTTTATTTGAGGGTATGGTCACTGAAGCTTTCTTT
CASSLFEGMVTEAFF
>.|TRBD2|TRBJ2-1|TRBV6-6
TGTGCCAGCAGAACACCCCGGGGGGGCAATGAGCAGTTCTTC
CASRTPRGGNEQFF
>.|TRBD2|TRBJ2-3|TRBV24-1
TGTGCCACCAGTGATCTAGCGGGGGCAGATACGCAGTATTTT
CATSDLAGADTQYF
>.|TRBD1|TRBJ1-5|TRBV5-8
TGTGCCAGCAGCCCGGGACAGGGGTTTCAGCCCCAGCATTTT
CASSPGQGFQPQHF
>.|TRBD2|TRBJ2-7|TRBV7-3
TGTGCCAGCAGCTTCGGGGCGGGGGCCTACGAGCAGTACTTC
CASSFGAGAYEQYF
>.|.|TRBJ2-7|TRBV2
TGTGCCAGCAGGCGCCCGGGGGCCTACGAGCAGTACTTC
CASRRPGAYEQYF
>.|TRBD2|TRBJ2-2|TRBV6-6
TGTGCCAGCAGTTACGCGGGGACTAGTCGGCCCGGGGAGCTGTTTTTT
CASSYAGTSRPGELFF
>.|.|TRBJ2-2|TRBV19
TGTGCCAGTAGTATAAAGGGGGGGACCGGGGAGCTGTTTTTT
CASSIKGGTGELFF
>.|TRBD1|TRBJ2-7|TRBV5-4
TGTGCCAGCAGCCACCAGGACAGGCTCGGCGAGCAGTACTTC
CASSHQDRLGEQYF
>.|.|TRBJ1-3|TRBV4-2
TGTGCCAGCAGCCCGGTGGGAAACACCATATATTTT
CASSPVGNTIYF
>.|.|TRBJ2-1|TRBV11-3
TGTGCCAGCAGCTTTGGTAACAGGGCCAATGAGCAGTTCTTC
CASSFGNRANEQFF
>.|TRBD1|TRBJ1-5|TRBV28
TGTGCCAGCAGTTTCTCGGTAGGACAGGGGGTTCAGCCCCAGCATTTT
CASSFSVGQGVQPQHF
>.|.|TRBJ2-7|TRBV6-1
TGTGCCAGCAGTGAAGTAATCCGGGGGTCGGACGACGAGCAGTACTTC
CASSEVIRGSDDEQYF